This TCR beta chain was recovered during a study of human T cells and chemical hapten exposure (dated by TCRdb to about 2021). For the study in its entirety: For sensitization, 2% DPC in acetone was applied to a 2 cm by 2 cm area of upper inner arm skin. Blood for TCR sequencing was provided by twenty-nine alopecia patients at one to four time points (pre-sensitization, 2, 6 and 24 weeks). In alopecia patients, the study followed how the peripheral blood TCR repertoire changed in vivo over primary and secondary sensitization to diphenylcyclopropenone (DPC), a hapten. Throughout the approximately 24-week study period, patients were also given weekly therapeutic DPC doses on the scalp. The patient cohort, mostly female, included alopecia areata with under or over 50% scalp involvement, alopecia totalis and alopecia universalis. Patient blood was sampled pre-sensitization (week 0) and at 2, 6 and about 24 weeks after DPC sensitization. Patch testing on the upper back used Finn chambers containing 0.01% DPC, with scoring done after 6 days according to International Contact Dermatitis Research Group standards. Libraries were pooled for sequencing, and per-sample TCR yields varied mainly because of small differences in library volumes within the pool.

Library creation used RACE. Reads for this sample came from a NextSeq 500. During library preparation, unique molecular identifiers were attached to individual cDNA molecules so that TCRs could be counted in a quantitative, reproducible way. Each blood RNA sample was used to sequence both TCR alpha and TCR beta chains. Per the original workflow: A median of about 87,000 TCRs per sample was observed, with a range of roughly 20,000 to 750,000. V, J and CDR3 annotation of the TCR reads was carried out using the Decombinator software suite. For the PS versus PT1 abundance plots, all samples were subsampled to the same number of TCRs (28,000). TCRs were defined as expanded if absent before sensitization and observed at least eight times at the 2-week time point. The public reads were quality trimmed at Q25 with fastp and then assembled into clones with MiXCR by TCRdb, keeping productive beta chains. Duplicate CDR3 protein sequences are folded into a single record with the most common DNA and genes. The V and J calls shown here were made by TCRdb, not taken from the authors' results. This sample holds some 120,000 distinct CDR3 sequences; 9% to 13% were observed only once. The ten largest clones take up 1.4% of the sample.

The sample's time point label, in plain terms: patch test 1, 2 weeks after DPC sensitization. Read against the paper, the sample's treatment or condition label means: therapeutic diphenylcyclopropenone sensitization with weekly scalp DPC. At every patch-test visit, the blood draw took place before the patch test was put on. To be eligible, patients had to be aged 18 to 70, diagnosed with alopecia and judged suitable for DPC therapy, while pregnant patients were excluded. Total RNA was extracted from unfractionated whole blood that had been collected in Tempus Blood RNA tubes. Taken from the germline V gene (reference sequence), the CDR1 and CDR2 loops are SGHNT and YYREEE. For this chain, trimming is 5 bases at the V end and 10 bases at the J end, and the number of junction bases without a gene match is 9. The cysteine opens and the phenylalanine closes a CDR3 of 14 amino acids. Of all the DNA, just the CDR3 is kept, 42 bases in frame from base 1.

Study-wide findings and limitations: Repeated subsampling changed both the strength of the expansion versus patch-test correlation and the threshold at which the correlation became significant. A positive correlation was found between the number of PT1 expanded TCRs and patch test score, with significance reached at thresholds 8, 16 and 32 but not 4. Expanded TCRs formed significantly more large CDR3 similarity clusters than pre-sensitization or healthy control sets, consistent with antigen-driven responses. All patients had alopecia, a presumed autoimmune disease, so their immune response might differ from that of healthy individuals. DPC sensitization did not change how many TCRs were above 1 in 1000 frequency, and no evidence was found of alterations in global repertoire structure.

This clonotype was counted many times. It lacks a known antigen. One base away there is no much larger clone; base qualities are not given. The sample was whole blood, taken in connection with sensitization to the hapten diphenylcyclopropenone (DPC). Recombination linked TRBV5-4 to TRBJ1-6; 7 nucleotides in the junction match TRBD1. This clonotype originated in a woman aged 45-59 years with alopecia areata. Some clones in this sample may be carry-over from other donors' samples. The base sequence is TGTGCCAGCAGGTGGGACAGCCCTGGGTCACCCCTCCACTTT. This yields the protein CASRWDSPGSPLHF.